This T cell receptor (beta chain) came from a study of blood T cell repertoires in COVID-19 (dated by TCRdb to the early 2020s). Regarding the study in general: The collaborator samples originated in the United States, Italy and Spain and spanned the acute and convalescent phases of COVID-19. The prospective study material was composed of cDNA or gDNA derived from T cells, B-cell-depleted T cells, or PBMCs. Subjects who had been exposed to COVID-19, were actively infected with it, or had recovered from it provided the deeply sampled blood TCRbeta repertoires that made up the dataset. The repertoires were released in a freely available public database meant as a resource for research on the immune response to SARS-CoV-2. Samples came from the ongoing ImmuneRACE study (first 160 participants) plus 1,254 subjects from 6 global collaborators. The sample metadata nearly always contained a de-identified subject ID, COVID-19 status, age in years and sex. Where available, HLA class I and class II types were taken from metadata supplied by the sample provider and were not determined by assay-based typing.

To note about this clone: Its recognized antigen is unknown. No quality values exist for individual bases; no much larger clone is one base distant.

Deletion took 7 bases off V and 2 bases off J, with a span of 14 bases between the germline ends. The CDR3 covers 14 residues, taking in both the cysteine and the phenylalanine. Just CDR3 DNA is preserved here, 42 bases in frame from base 1. Reading the germline V gene gives CDR1 MNHEY and CDR2 SVGAGI. The immunoSEQ Assay, a bias-controlled multiplex PCR, was used to amplify TCRbeta CDR3 regions from genomic DNA. The paper's data handling went like this. Within the assay, amplification of reference gene primers was used to estimate how many nucleated cells each sample contained. Sequence reads were collapsed and filtered to measure the absolute abundance of every unique TCRbeta CDR3 rearrangement. For each sample, productive Simpson clonality was calculated as the square root of Simpson's diversity index across productive rearrangements. Entries here come from immuneACCESS through TCRdb and include only in-frame sequences with V and J called. Some clones fail to appear in such tables; in the studies checked, an unresolved V gene covers under half of the shortfall, and the cause of the remainder is unknown. That table is the source of V, J and clone size, and D and trimming were worked out from the DNA. The sample table holds under 250,000 clones, of which 80% to 85% were seen once. The biggest ten clones account for 1.5% of the sample.

Summary of the overall study and its limitations: How much clinical and demographic metadata was included differed by source and by participant, and the metadata was provided uncurated.

Samples from volunteer blood donors who had recovered from COVID-19 were contributed by a second Seattle source. Each collaborating institution followed its own protocols to collect whole blood in K2EDTA tubes. For TCRbeta analysis, collaborators shipped samples as frozen whole blood, isolated PBMCs, or DNA extracted from either of those sample types. The sequence joins TRBV6-5 to TRBJ1-2; TRBD1 is a weak D gene call, 6 bases matching. Specimen: peripheral blood. This clonotype was obtained from a woman between 40 and 50 years old who had recovered from COVID-19. The sequenced DNA is TGTGCCAGCACCCAAACAGGGATGAACTATGGCTACACCTTC. Its protein product is CASTQTGMNYGYTF.